Listed below are T cell receptor beta chains from one sample, sequenced in a study of blood T cell repertoires in COVID-19. Sequenced by immunoSEQ multiplex PCR; TCRdb stores in-frame clones only, minus some. In the table there are hundreds of thousands of clones, over 75% of which are singletons. Sequencing was performed on peripheral blood. The origin of the receptors is a woman aged 35 to 49 who had recovered from COVID-19. Both conserved end residues are trimmed from each CDR3. Each record gives: J gene, V gene, CDR3 protein.

J: TRBJ2-2; V: TRBV5-1; CDR3: ASVGTHNTGELF
J: TRBJ1-6; V: TRBV25-1; CDR3: ARISPSSYNSPLH
J: TRBJ2-3; V: TRBV27; CDR3: ASSLLVRGRVPTQY
J: TRBJ2-7; V: TRBV28; CDR3: ATAPASRHEQY
J: TRBJ2-2; V: TRBV5-1; CDR3: ASSLARGNTGELF
J: TRBJ2-7; V: TRBV3-1/TRBV3-2; CDR3: ASSQEAGFNEQY
J: TRBJ1-2; V: TRBV18; CDR3: ASSPPSLSGPYGYT
J: TRBJ2-2; V: TRBV6-6; CDR3: ASSHALLAGGPPNTGELF
J: TRBJ2-1; V: TRBV7-6; CDR3: ASRRGQGRSNEQF
J: TRBJ2-3; V: TRBV19; CDR3: ATKDGGIPAAPDTQY
J: TRBJ2-7; V: TRBV10-3; CDR3: AISELTLTSSYEQY
J: TRBJ1-6; V: TRBV28; CDR3: ASRRWTAQNNSPLH
J: TRBJ2-4; V: TRBV7-2; CDR3: ASSLWGQENIQY
J: TRBJ2-3; V: TRBV3-1/TRBV3-2; CDR3: ASSQPGLGSTDTQY
J: TRBJ2-1; V: TRBV6-2/TRBV6-3; CDR3: ASSYSEREGGNEQF
J: TRBJ2-3; V: TRBV10-3; CDR3: AISELGARGDTQY
J: TRBJ2-7; V: TRBV19; CDR3: ASSIERGPYEQY
J: TRBJ2-5; V: TRBV20-1; CDR3: SARGRETQY
J: TRBJ1-3; V: TRBV11-3; CDR3: ASSSVGGLGNTIY
J: TRBJ2-7; V: TRBV2; CDR3: ASTVQGPPSYEQY
J: TRBJ2-7; V: TRBV18; CDR3: ASSPTGSYEQY
J: TRBJ2-5; V: TRBV5-1; CDR3: ASSLAPGLGETQY
J: TRBJ1-4; V: TRBV7-9; CDR3: ASSRGQGGEKLF
J: TRBJ2-1; V: TRBV18; CDR3: ASSPPTGVSSYNEQF
J: TRBJ2-7; V: TRBV20-1; CDR3: SAGPGVEQY
J: TRBJ1-4; V: TRBV2; CDR3: ASKPLSTSNEKLF
J: TRBJ2-3; V: TRBV4-3; CDR3: ASSPGLEQGDTQY
J: TRBJ2-2; V: TRBV3-1/TRBV3-2; CDR3: ASSTTSGRKIGLGELF
J: TRBJ2-6; V: TRBV7-6; CDR3: ASSFSLSGGSSGANVLT